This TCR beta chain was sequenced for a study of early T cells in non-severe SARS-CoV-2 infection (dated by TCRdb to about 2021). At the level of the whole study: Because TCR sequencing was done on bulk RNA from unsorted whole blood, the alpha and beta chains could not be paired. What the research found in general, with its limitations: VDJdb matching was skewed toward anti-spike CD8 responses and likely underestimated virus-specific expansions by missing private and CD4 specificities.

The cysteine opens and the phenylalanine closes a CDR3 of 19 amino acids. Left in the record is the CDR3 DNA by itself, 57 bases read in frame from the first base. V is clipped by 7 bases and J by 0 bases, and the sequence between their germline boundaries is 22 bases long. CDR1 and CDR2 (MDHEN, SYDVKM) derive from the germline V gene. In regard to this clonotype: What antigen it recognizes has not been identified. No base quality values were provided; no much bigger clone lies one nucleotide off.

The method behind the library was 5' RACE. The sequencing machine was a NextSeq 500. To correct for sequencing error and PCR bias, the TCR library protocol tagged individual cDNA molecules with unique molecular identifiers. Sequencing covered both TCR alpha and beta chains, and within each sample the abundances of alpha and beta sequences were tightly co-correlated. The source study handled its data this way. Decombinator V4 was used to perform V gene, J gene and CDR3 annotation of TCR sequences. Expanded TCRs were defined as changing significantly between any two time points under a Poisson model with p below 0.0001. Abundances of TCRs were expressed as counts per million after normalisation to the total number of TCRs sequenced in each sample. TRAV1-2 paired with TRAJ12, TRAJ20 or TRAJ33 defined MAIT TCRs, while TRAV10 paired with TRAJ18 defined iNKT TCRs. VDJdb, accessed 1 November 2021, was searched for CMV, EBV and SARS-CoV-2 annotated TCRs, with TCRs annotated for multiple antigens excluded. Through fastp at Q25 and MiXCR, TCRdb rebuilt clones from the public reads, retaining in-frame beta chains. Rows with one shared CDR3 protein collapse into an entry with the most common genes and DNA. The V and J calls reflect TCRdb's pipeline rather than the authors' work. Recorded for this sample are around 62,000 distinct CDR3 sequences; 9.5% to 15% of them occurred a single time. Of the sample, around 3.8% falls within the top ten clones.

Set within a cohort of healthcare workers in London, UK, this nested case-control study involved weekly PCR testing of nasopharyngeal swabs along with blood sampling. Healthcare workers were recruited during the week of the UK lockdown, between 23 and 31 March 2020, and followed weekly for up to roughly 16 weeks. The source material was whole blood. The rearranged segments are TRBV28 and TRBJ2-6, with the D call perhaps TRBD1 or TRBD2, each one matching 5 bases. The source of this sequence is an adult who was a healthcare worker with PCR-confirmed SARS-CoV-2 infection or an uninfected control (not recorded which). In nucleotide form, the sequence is TGTGCCAGCACCCCGGACGCCGGGACCACGGCCTCTGGGGCCAACGTCCTGACTTTC. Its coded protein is CASTPDAGTTASGANVLTF.